This T cell receptor (beta chain) emerged from a study of cytomegalovirus exposure and HLA in healthy donors. The CDR3 sequence is 15 residues long. Trimming stripped 0 bases from V and 0 bases from J, with 8 bases between. CDR1 is SGHVS and CDR2 is FNYEAQ in the germline V gene. PCR employed 60 Vbeta and 13 Jbeta primers. Sequencing was performed with immunoSEQ multiplex PCR; in TCRdb, only in-frame clones are kept and a portion is missing. The repertoire has about 200,000 clones, 60% to 85% of them found once; the top ten carry about a sixth. This TCR was recovered from a man aged 40-50 years in good health and CMV-seronegative. The sample consisted of PBMCs. V and J are TRBV7-6 and TRBJ1-1; no reliable D call. CDR3 region: CASSLARQLNTEAFF. CDR3 sequence (DNA): TGTGCCAGCAGCTTAGCTCGCCAGTTGAACACTGAAGCTTTCTTT.